Listed here is a single T cell receptor beta chain. The antigen remains undetermined. This entry comes from a study of PD-1 blockade in classical Hodgkin lymphoma. Libraries were prepared by immunoSEQ multiplex PCR; TCRdb keeps only in-frame clonotypes and omits some of them. The sample shows about 20,000 clones, less than 75% of them seen only once. Time point: cycle 4 day 1 (C4D1), after 5 to 7 weeks of nivolumab. Every one of the patients relapsed after autologous stem cell transplantation (brentuximab vedotin exposure was variable). The study's findings and limits: TCR diversity at baseline was reported to be reduced in newly diagnosed patients relative to healthy donors.

The CDR3 contains 11 residues. V lost 10 bases, J lost 3 bases, and 10 bases lay in between. Per the germline V gene, CDR1 is ENHRY and CDR2 is SYGVKD. The starting material was peripheral blood mononuclear cells (PBMCs), obtained before the fourth cycle of nivolumab. The clonotype comes from a human donor with classical Hodgkin lymphoma. This sequence joins TRBV10-3 and TRBJ2-7; unclear D gene. Written as DNA, the CDR3 is TGTGCCACCTCAGATAACTACGAGCAGTACTTC. Its translation: CATSDNYEQYF.